The TCR beta chain described here comes from a study of Graves' ophthalmopathy and Graves' hyperthyroidism. PBMCs were density-gradient isolated from roughly 9.6 ml fresh blood. The sample holds many counts of this clonotype. What it recognizes is unknown. The study's findings and limits: Blood also held most thyroid clonotypes expanded above 0.001 frequency.

RNA transcripts provided the template for amplifying TCR beta CDR3 regions. Second-round multiplex PCR came after first-round RT-PCR with HTBI primers. One entry per CDR3 protein, called by TCRdb with MiXCR from the multiplex PCR reads. The sample holds hundreds of thousands of distinct CDR3 sequences; 22% are singletons and the top ten take more than 5.5%. V lost 0 bases to trimming and J lost 2 bases; unmatched junction nucleotides: 4. CDR1 and CDR2 from the germline V gene are MNHEY and SVGAGI. CDR3 size: 15 residues. The chain joins TRBV6-5 to TRBJ2-7, with TRBD1 identical over 7 bases. The sample comprised peripheral blood. The source is a woman aged 18-35 years with stable Graves' hyperthyroidism. Some clones in this sample may be carry-over from other donors' samples. CDR3 residues: CASSYSGQSTYEQYF. The CDR3 DNA is TGTGCCAGCAGTTACTCGGGACAGAGTACCTACGAGCAGTACTTC.